This T cell receptor (beta chain) was retrieved from a study of T cell repertoires in cytomegalovirus infection. Germline-derived CDR1 and CDR2 are SGHTA and FQGNSA. With 1 base clipped from V and 7 bases from J, the junction kept 3 bases outside the gene matches. CDR3 length: 14 amino acids. TCRdb recomputed calls from the reads with MiXCR, one row per CDR3 protein. The data show 450,000 to 550,000 distinct CDR3 sequences, with 16% seen just once and about 24% held by the top ten. This clonotype has at least ten counts. This sequence was found in a human donor in good health (CMV status not recorded). Some clones in this sample may be carry-over from other donors' samples. The sample taken for sequencing was CD8+ T cells from PBMCs. The chain couples TRBV7-2 to TRBJ2-1; TRBD2 agrees at 8 bases. CDR3 loop: CASSLGGLANEQFF. The CDR3 region has the DNA TGTGCCAGCAGCTTAGGTGGACTAGCAAATGAGCAGTTCTTC.